The subject of this entry is one T cell receptor (beta chain). The antigen remains unidentified. The same CDR3 is also encoded by other DNA sequences in this sample. TCRdb keeps only in-frame clones here, not all; method: immunoSEQ multiplex PCR. The sample lists about 350,000 clones, 92% occurring once. This sample is drawn from a study of Ad26.COV2.S vaccination and SARS-CoV-2 variants. Study-level points and caveats: TCR breadth and depth estimates may have understated total T cell responses. Vaccinees displayed broader spike-specific TCR repertoires than placebo recipients.

The V and J ends lost 3 bases and 4 bases respectively, with 6 bases between them. The germline V gene has CDR1 MNHEY and CDR2 SVGAGI. The CDR3 is made up of 12 amino acids. The sample consisted of peripheral blood, taken after recovery from COVID-19. The source of this sequence is a human donor who had recovered from COVID-19. V gene TRBV6-5 combines with J gene TRBJ1-1; possibly TRBD1 for D (5 bases). CDR3 sequence reads: CASSYGGTEAFF. CDR3 nucleotides: TGTGCCAGCAGTTATGGGGGCACTGAAGCTTTCTTT.